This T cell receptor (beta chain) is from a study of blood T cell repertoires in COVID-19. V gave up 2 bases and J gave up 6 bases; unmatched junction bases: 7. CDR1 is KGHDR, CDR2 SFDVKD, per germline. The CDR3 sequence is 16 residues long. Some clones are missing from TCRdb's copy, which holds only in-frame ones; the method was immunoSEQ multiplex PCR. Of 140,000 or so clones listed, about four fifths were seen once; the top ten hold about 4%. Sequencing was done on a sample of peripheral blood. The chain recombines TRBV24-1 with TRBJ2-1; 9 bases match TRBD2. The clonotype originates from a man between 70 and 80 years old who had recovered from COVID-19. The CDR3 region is CATSDSASGILNEQFF. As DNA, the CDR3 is TGTGCCACCAGTGATTCGGCTAGCGGGATTCTCAATGAGCAGTTCTTC.